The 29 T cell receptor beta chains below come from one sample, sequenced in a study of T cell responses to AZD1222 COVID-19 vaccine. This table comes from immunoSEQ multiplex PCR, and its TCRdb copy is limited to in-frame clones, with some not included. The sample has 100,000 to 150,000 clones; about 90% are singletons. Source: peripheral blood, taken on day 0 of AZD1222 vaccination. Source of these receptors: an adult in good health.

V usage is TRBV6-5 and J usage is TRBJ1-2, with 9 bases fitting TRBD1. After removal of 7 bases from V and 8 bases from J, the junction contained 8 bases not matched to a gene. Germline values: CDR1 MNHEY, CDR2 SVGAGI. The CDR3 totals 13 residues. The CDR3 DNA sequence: TGTGCCAGCACCATGGGACAGGGATTGGGCTACACCTTC. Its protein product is CASTMGQGLGYTF.

The CDR3 here is CASSVGRGGRLHGELFF. The DNA of the CDR3 is TGTGCCAGCAGCGTAGGGCGCGGGGGGCGACTTCACGGGGAGCTGTTTTTT. The V call is TRBV9, the J call TRBJ2-2, with 8 positions matching TRBD2. The CDR3 runs 17 residues. CDR1 is SGDLS and CDR2 is YYNGEE in the germline V gene. V shed 0 bases, J shed 7 bases, and the junction held 11 bases outside the gene matches.

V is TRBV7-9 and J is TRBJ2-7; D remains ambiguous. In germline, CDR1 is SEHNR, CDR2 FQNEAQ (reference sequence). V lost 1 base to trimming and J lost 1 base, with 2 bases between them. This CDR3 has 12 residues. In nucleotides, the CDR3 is TGTGCCAGCAGCTTAGGGTCCTACGAGCAGTACTTC. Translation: CASSLGSYEQYF.

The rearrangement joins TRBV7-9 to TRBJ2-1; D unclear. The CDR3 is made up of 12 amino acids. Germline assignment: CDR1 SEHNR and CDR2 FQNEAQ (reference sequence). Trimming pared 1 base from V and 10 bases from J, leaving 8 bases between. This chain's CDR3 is CASSLGTGEQFF. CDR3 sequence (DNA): TGTGCCAGCAGCTTAGGGACCGGGGAGCAGTTCTTC.

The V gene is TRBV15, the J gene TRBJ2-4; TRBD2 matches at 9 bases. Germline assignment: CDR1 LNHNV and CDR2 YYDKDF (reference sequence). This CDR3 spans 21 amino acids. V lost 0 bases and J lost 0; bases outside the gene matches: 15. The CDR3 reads CATSRDQEETSGKIAKNIQYF. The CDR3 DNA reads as TGTGCCACCAGCAGAGATCAGGAAGAGACTAGCGGAAAAATAGCCAAAAACATTCAGTACTTC.

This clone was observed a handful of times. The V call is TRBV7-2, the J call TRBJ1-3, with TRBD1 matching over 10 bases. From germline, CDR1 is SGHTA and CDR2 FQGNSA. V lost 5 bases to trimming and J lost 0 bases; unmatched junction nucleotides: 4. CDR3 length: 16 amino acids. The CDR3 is CASSPGQGVSGNTIYF. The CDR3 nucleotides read TGTGCCAGCAGCCCCGGACAGGGGGTCTCTGGAAACACCATATATTTT. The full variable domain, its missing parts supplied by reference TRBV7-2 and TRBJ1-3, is GAGVSQSPSNKVTEKGKDVELRCDPISGHTALYWYRQSLGQGLEFLIYFQGNSAPDKSGLPSDRFSAERTGGSVSTLTIQRTQQEDSAVYLCASSPGQGVSGNTIYFGEGSWLTVV.

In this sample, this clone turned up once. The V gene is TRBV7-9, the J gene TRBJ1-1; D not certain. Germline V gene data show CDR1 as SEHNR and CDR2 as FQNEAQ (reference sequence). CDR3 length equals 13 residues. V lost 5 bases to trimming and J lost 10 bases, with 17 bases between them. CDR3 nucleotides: TGTGCCAGCAGCCAGGCGGGGAGCAGTGGAGCTTTCTTT. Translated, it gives CASSQAGSSGAFF. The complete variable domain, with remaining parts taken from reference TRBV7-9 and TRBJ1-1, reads DTGVSQNPRHKITKRGQNVTFRCDPISEHNRLYWYRQTLGQGPEFLTYFQNEAQLEKSRLLSDRFSAERPKGSFSTLEIQRTEQGDSAMYLCASSQAGSSGAFFGQGTRLTVV.

CDR3 nucleotide sequence: TGTGCCACCAGTGAACCTTTTAGCAATCAGCCCCAGCATTTT. Translating it yields CATSEPFSNQPQHF. The chain carries TRBV24-1 and TRBJ1-5; no clear D gene. The CDR3 has 14 amino acids. V was clipped by 4 bases and J by 0 bases, with 6 bases between them. Germline assignment: CDR1 KGHDR and CDR2 SFDVKD.

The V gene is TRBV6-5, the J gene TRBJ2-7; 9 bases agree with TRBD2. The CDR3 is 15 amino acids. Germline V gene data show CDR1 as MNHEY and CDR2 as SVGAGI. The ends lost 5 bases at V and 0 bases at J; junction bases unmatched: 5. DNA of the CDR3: TGTGCCAGCAGTAAGACTAGCGGCTTCTCCTACGAGCAGTACTTC. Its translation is CASSKTSGFSYEQYF.

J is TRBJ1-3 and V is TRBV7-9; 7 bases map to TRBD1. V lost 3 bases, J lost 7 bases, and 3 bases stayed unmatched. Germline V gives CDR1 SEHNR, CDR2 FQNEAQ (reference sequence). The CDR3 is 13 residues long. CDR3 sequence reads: CASSLTGTNTIYF. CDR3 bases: TGTGCCAGCAGCTTGACAGGGACGAACACCATATATTTT. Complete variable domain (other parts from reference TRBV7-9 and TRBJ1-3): DTGVSQNPRHKITKRGQNVTFRCDPISEHNRLYWYRQTLGQGPEFLTYFQNEAQLEKSRLLSDRFSAERPKGSFSTLEIQRTEQGDSAMYLCASSLTGTNTIYFGEGSWLTVV.

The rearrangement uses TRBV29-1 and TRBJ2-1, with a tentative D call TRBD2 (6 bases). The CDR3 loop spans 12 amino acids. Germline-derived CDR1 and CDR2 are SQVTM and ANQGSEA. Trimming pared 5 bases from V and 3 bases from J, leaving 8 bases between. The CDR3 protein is CSVPGSYNEQFF. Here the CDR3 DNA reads TGCAGCGTTCCCGGGAGCTACAATGAGCAGTTCTTC.

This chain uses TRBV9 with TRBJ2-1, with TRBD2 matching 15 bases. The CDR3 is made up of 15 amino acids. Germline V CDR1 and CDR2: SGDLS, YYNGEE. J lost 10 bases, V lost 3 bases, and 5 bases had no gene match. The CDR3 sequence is CASSEGLAGGREQFF. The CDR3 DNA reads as TGTGCCAGCAGCGAGGGACTAGCGGGAGGTCGGGAGCAGTTCTTC.

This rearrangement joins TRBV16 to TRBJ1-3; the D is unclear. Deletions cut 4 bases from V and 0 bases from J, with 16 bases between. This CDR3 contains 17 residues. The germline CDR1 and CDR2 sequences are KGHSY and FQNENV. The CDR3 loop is CASSRLPFDSSGNTIYF. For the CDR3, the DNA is TGTGCCAGCAGCCGGCTTCCCTTCGATAGCTCTGGAAACACCATATATTTT.

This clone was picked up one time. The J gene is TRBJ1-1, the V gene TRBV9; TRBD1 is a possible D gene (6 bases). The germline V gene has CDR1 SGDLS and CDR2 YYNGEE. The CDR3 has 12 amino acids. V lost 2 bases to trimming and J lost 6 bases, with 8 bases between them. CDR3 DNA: TGTGCCAGCAGCGTGGACAGCGCTGAAGCTTTCTTT. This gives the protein CASSVDSAEAFF.

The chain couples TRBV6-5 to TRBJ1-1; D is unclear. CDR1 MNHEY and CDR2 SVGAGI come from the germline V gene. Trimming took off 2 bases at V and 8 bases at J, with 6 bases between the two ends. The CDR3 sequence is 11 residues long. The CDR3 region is CASSYNREAFF. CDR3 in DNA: TGTGCCAGCAGTTACAACAGAGAAGCTTTCTTT.

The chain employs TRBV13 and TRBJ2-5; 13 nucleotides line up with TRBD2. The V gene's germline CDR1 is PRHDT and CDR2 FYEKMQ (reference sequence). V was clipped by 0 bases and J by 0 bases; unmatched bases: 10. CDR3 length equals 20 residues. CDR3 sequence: CASSLGHRTSGSPHQETQYF. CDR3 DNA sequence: TGTGCCAGCAGCTTAGGCCACCGGACTAGCGGGAGCCCCCACCAAGAGACCCAGTACTTC.

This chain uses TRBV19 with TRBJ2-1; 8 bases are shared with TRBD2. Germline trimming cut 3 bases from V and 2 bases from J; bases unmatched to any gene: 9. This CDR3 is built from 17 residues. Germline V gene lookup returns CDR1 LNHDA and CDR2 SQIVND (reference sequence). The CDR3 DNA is TGTGCCAGTAGTATTCGCGGGGGGAACCTCCCCTACAATGAGCAGTTCTTC. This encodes CASSIRGGNLPYNEQFF. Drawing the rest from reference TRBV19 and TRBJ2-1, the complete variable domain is DGGITQSPKYLFRKEGQNVTLSCEQNLNHDAMYWYRQDPGQGLRLIYYSQIVNDFQKGDIAEGYSVSREKKESFPLTVTSAQKNPTAFYLCASSIRGGNLPYNEQFFGPGTRLTVL.

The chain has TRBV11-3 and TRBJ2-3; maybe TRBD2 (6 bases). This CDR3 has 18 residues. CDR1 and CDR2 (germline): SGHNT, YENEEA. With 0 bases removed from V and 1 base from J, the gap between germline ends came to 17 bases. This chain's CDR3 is CASSLDPQWGGGTDTQYF. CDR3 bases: TGTGCCAGCAGCTTAGATCCCCAATGGGGAGGAGGCACAGATACGCAGTATTTT.

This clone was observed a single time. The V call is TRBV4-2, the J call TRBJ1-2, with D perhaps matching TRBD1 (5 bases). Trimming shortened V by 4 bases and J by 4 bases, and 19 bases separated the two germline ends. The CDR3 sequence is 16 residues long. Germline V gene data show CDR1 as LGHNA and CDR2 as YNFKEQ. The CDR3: CASSPHDSTSSYGYTF. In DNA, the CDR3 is TGTGCCAGCAGCCCCCATGACAGCACCTCCTCCTATGGCTACACCTTC.

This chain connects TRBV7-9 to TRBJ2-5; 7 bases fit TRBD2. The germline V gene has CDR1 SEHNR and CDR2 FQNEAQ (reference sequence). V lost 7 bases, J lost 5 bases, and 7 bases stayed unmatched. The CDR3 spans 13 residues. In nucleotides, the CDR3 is TGTGCCAGCAACCTACTAGCGTCGGAGACCCAGTACTTC. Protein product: CASNLLASETQYF. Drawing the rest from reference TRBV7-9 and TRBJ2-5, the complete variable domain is DTGVSQNPRHKITKRGQNVTFRCDPISEHNRLYWYRQTLGQGPEFLTYFQNEAQLEKSRLLSDRFSAERPKGSFSTLEIQRTEQGDSAMYLCASNLLASETQYFGPGTRLLVL.

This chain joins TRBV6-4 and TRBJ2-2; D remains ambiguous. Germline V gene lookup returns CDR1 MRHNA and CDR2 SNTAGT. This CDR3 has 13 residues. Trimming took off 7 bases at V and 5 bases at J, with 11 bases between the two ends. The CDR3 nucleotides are TGTGCCAGCAACAGCCTAAGGACCGGGGAGCTGTTTTTT. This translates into CASNSLRTGELFF.

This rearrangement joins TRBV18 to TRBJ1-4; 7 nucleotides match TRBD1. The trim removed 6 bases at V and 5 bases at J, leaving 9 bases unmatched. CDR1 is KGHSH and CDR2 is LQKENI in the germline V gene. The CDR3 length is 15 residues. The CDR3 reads CASSVGTETNEKLFF. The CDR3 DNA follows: TGTGCCAGCTCCGTCGGGACAGAGACGAATGAAAAACTGTTTTTT.

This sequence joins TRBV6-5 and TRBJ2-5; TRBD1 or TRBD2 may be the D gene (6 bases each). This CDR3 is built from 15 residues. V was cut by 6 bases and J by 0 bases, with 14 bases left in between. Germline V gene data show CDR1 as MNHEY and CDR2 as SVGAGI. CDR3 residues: CASRAGGGYQETQYF. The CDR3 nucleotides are TGTGCCAGCAGGGCCGGAGGGGGGTACCAAGAGACCCAGTACTTC.

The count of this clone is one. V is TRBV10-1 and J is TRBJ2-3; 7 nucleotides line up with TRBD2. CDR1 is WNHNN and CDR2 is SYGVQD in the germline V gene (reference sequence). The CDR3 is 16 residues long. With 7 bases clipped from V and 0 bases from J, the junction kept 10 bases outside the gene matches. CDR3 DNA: TGCGCCAGCACCCGAGGGACTAACCCTAGCACAGATACGCAGTATTTT. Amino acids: CASTRGTNPSTDTQYF.

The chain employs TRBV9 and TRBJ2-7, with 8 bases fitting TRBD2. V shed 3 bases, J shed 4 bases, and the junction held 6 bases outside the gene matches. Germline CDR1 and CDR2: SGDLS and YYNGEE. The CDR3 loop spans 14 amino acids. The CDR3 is CASSAGGMEYEQYF. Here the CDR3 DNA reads TGTGCCAGCAGCGCGGGAGGGATGGAGTACGAGCAGTACTTC.

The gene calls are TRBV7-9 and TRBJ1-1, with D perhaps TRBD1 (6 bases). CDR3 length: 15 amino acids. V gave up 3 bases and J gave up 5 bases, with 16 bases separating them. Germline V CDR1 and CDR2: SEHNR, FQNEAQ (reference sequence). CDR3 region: CASSLGAGSYTEAFF. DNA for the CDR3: TGTGCCAGCAGCTTGGGGGCAGGATCGTATACTGAAGCTTTCTTT.

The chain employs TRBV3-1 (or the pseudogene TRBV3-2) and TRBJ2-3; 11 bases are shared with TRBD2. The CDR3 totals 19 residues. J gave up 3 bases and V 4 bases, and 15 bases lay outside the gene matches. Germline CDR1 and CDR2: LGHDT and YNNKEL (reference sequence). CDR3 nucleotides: TGTGCCAGCAGCCGGCGCTATAGCGGGGGGGCGGTCTCAACAGATACGCAGTATTTT. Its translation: CASSRRYSGGAVSTDTQYF.

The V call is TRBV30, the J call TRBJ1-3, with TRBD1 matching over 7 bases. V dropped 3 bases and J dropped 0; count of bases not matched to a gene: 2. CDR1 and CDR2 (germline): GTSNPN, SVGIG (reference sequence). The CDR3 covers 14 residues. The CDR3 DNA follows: TGTGCCTGGAGGACAGGGCGCTCTGGAAACACCATATATTTT. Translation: CAWRTGRSGNTIYF.

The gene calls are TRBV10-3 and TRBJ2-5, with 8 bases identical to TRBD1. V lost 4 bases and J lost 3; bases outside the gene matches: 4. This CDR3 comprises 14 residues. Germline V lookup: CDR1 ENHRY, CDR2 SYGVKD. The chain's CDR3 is CAISASTGEETQYF. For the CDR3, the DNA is TGTGCCATCAGTGCCTCGACAGGGGAAGAGACCCAGTACTTC.